This record concerns one TCR beta chain sequence. Its antigen remains unknown. The V gene end was trimmed by 4 bases and the J gene end by 4 bases; junction bases not matched to a gene: 7. The CDR3 runs 15 residues. Per the germline V gene, CDR1 is SNHLY and CDR2 is FYNNEI. This sample stems from a study of OX40 agonist ivuxolimab in advanced cancers. Whole-study context: Age averaged around 58 years (range about 23 to 85), and around 78% were male. General study points: At 0.1 to 3.0 mg/kg and by week 6, CD4+ and CD8+ T cells in the blood had expanded clonally. Antigens targeted by the expanded peripheral T cells were not determined.

Some clones are missing from TCRdb's copy, which holds only in-frame ones; the method was immunoSEQ multiplex PCR. The sample shows more than 65,000 clones, 70% to 85% of them seen only once. Researchers took blood at baseline, on cycle 4 day 1, and on cycle 7 day 1. Sequenced here: CD4+ or CD8+ T cells sorted from blood, sampled in a trial of the OX40 agonist ivuxolimab. This receptor was taken from an adult with an advanced solid tumor such as melanoma, head and neck, liver or kidney cancer. The rearrangement uses TRBV2 and TRBJ2-5, with 9 bases lining up with TRBD1. In DNA form, the CDR3 reads TGTGCCAGCAGTGCCCAGGGACAGGGAGGAGAGACCCAGTACTTC. It is translated as CASSAQGQGGETQYF. Based on the CDR3 plus reference TRBV2 and TRBJ2-5, the full variable domain is EPEVTQTPSHQVTQMGQEVILRCVPISNHLYFYWYRQILGQKVEFLVSFYNNEISEKSEIFDDQFSVERPDGSNFTLKIRSTKLEDSAMYFCASSAQGQGGETQYFGPGTRLLVL.